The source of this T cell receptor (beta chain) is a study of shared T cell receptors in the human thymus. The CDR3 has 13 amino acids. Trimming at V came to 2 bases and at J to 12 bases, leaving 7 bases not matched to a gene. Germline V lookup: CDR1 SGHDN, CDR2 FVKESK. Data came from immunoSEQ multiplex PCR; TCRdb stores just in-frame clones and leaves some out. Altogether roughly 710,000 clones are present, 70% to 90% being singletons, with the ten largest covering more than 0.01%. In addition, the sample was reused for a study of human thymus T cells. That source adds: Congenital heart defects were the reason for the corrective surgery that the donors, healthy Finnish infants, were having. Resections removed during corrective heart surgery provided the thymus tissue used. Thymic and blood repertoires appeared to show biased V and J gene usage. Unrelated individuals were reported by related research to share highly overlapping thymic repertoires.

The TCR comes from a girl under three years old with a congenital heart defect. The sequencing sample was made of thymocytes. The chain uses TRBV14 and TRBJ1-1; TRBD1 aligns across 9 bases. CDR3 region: CASSQPGQGRTFF. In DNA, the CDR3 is TGTGCCAGCAGCCAACCCGGACAGGGGCGAACTTTCTTT. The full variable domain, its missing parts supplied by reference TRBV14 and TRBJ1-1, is EAGVTQFPSHSVIEKGQTVTLRCDPISGHDNLYWYRRVMGKEIKFLLHFVKESKQDESGMPNNRFLAERTGGTYSTLKVQPAELEDSGVYFCASSQPGQGRTFFGQGTRLTVV.